One sample yielded the 16 T cell receptor beta chains listed below, sequenced in a study of vaccination effects on CD4 cells after COVID-19. These receptors' antigens are unknown. Under the ViraFEST assay, PBMC were stimulated with viral peptide pools so that antigen-specific CD4+ T cells expanded. Sequencing was performed afterwards. Once cultured for roughly 10 days, the cells underwent separation to obtain CD4+ T cells. This person's SARS-CoV-2 infection, confirmed by PCR, occurred between March and December 2020. The table came from immunoSEQ multiplex PCR; TCRdb's copy has only in-frame clones and leaves some out. Here the sample spans roughly 73,000 clones, around 70% being singletons. Sequences were derived from CD4+ T cells from PBMCs cultured with HIV peptides, sampled before COVID-19 vaccination. Subset described: HIV-1 Nef peptide pool negative control/reference culture. Every receptor here comes from a human donor who had a prior SARS-CoV-2 infection.

This chain uses TRBV5-4 with TRBJ2-6; 9 positions match TRBD1. Trimming cost V 4 bases and J 0 bases; bases outside gene matches: 11. The germline CDR1 and CDR2 sequences are SGHNT and YYREEE (reference sequence). The CDR3 has 19 residues. The CDR3 loop is CASSRGGTGQSSGANVLTF. In DNA form, the CDR3 reads TGTGCCAGCAGCCGCGGCGGGACAGGGCAAAGCTCTGGGGCCAACGTCCTGACTTTC.

The J gene is TRBJ2-1, the V gene TRBV19; 9 bases are a match to TRBD2. The CDR3 spans 16 residues. Trimming took 5 bases from V and 9 from J; bases not matched to a gene: 14. Germline lookup yields CDR1 LNHDA and CDR2 SQIVND (reference sequence). The CDR3 DNA is TGTGCCAGTAGTCGCCTGGAGGGACTAGCAAAGGCTGAGCAGTTCTTC. It encodes CASSRLEGLAKAEQFF. Supplemented by reference TRBV19 and TRBJ2-1, the full variable domain reads DGGITQSPKYLFRKEGQNVTLSCEQNLNHDAMYWYRQDPGQGLRLIYYSQIVNDFQKGDIAEGYSVSREKKESFPLTVTSAQKNPTAFYLCASSRLEGLAKAEQFFGPGTRLTVL.

The rearrangement links TRBV6-5 to TRBJ2-3; D not certain. Germline V gene data show CDR1 as MNHEY and CDR2 as SVGAGI. V lost 6 bases and J 2 bases, leaving 12 bases between the germline ends. The CDR3 sequence is 14 residues long. As DNA, the CDR3 is TGTGCCAGCAGAGCAGACATGTTCACAGATACGCAGTATTTT. It encodes CASRADMFTDTQYF.

The rearrangement uses TRBV10-1 and TRBJ2-4; no reliable D call. Germline-derived CDR1 and CDR2 are WNHNN and SYGVQD (reference sequence). V was cut by 0 bases and J by 0 bases, with 3 bases left in between. The CDR3 sequence is 14 residues long. CDR3 in DNA: TGCGCCAGCAGTGAGTCAGTAGCCAAAAACATTCAGTACTTC. It translates to CASSESVAKNIQYF.

The chain couples TRBV7-8 to TRBJ1-6; weak D call: TRBD1 (5 bases). Trimming stripped 5 bases from V and 4 bases from J, with 21 bases between. The germline gives CDR1 SGHVS, CDR2 FQNEAQ. The CDR3 is 18 residues long. The DNA for the CDR3 is TGTGCCAGCAGCCTACGTCGGGCGCGGACACCTTATAATTCACCCCTCCACTTT. It is translated as CASSLRRARTPYNSPLHF. The full variable domain, with the rest looked up from reference TRBV7-8 and TRBJ1-6, is GAGVSQSPRYKVAKRGQDVALRCDPISGHVSLFWYQQALGQGPEFLTYFQNEAQLDKSGLPSDRFFAERPEGSVSTLKIQRTQQEDSAVYLCASSLRRARTPYNSPLHFGNGTRLTVT.

This clone was found a few times. The chain links TRBV30 to TRBJ1-5, with 8 bases fitting TRBD1. Germline assignment: CDR1 GTSNPN and CDR2 SVGIG (reference sequence). The CDR3 loop spans 13 amino acids. With 6 bases clipped from V and 5 bases from J, the junction kept 6 bases outside the gene matches. For the CDR3, the DNA is TGTGCCTGCTCCAGGGGGCTAGATCAGCCCCAGCATTTT. Residues: CACSRGLDQPQHF.

The chain carries TRBV11-2 and TRBJ2-7, with a possible D match to TRBD1 (6 bases). The CDR3 has 17 residues. Trimming removed 5 bases from V and 0 bases from J, with 20 bases in between. Germline V CDR1 and CDR2: SGHAT, FQNNGV. The CDR3 protein is CASSPIGRGGHSYEQYF. CDR3 sequence (DNA): TGTGCCAGCAGCCCCATCGGCAGGGGCGGCCACTCCTACGAGCAGTACTTC.

On this clone: Other nucleotide sequences from this sample produce the same CDR3. The chain has TRBV4-3 and TRBJ2-5; TRBD2 matches at 9 bases. Germline CDR1 reads LGHNA; CDR2 reads YSLEER. With V trimmed by 3 bases and J by 5 bases, 10 bases remained unmatched. The CDR3 loop spans 16 amino acids. Here the CDR3 DNA reads TGCGCCAGCAGCCAGGGTAGCGGGAGATGGGGGGAGACCCAGTACTTC. This sequence encodes CASSQGSGRWGETQYF.

The chain recombines TRBV3-1 (or the pseudogene TRBV3-2) with TRBJ2-7; D unclear. V was trimmed by 2 bases and J by 4 bases, leaving 12 bases between them. Germline V gene sequence: CDR1 LGHDT, CDR2 YNNKEL (reference sequence). The length of the CDR3 is 14 residues. The DNA for the CDR3 is TGTGCCAGCAGCCAACTGATAACCTCTTACGAGCAGTACTTC. Translation gives CASSQLITSYEQYF.

This clone was counted a few times. The genes are TRBV12-3 or TRBV12-4 and TRBJ1-2; D is ambiguous. V shed 4 bases and J shed 8 bases, with 8 bases lying between them. The CDR3 covers 11 residues. CDR3 DNA: TGTGCCAGCAGTTACGTCGGCGGCTACACCTTC. Residues: CASSYVGGYTF.

The rearrangement joins TRBV2 to TRBJ1-1; D is ambiguous. Germline V gene sequence: CDR1 SNHLY, CDR2 FYNNEI. The CDR3 sequence is 13 residues long. The V gene lost 2 bases and the J gene lost 5 bases, with 9 bases spanning the gap. The CDR3 DNA sequence: TGTGCCAGCAGTGAAATAAGGAGTACTGAAGCTTTCTTT. Amino acids: CASSEIRSTEAFF.

V gene TRBV3-1 (or the pseudogene TRBV3-2) combines with J gene TRBJ2-5; D uncertain. V gave up 4 bases and J gave up 5 bases, with 8 bases separating them. The V gene's germline CDR1 is LGHDT and CDR2 YNNKEL (reference sequence). The CDR3 contains 12 residues. As DNA, the CDR3 is TGTGCCAGCAGCCCCGTGGGGGAGACCCAGTACTTC. Its translation: CASSPVGETQYF.

V and J are TRBV5-4 and TRBJ2-7; possible D gene TRBD2, 6 bases. This CDR3 contains 15 residues. The ends were cut back, 3 bases at V and 2 bases at J, with 15 bases in the middle. CDR1 is SGHNT and CDR2 is YYREEE in the germline V gene (reference sequence). The CDR3 nucleotides are TGTGCCAGCAGCTCCAAACCGGGACTCACCTACGAGCAGTACTTC. As protein: CASSSKPGLTYEQYF.

The chain couples TRBV14 to TRBJ1-1; perhaps TRBD1 as D (5 bases). The CDR3 loop spans 14 amino acids. Germline CDR1 SGHDN, CDR2 FVKESK. The germline V and J ends were trimmed by 6 bases and 5 bases, with 16 bases remaining between them. For the CDR3, the DNA is TGTGCCAGCAGACACAGCGGCGGGGCGACTGAAGCTTTCTTT. Translated: CASRHSGGATEAFF.

V usage is TRBV10-3 and J usage is TRBJ1-1; no reliable D call. The CDR3 has 15 amino acids. CDR1 and CDR2 (germline): ENHRY, SYGVKD. V lost 6 bases and J 1 base, leaving 15 bases between the germline ends. DNA for the CDR3: TGTGCCATCAGAAACCGGGAGGGAACGAACACTGAAGCTTTCTTT. Its translation: CAIRNREGTNTEAFF.

This clone was detected only once. The chain recombines TRBV2 with TRBJ2-3; D may correspond to TRBD1 or TRBD2 (5 bases each). The V gene's germline CDR1 is SNHLY and CDR2 FYNNEI. The CDR3 spans 13 residues. V lost 8 bases and J 0 bases, leaving 9 bases between the germline ends. DNA for the CDR3: TGTGCCAGCGCCTGGGACAGCACAGATACGCAGTATTTT. The encoded protein is CASAWDSTDTQYF.